The clone carrying this T cell receptor (beta chain) has a handful of counts. No antigen is known for it. MiXCR was run by TCRdb on the RT-PCR reads, yielding one entry per CDR3 protein. This sample has hundreds of thousands of distinct CDR3 sequences; roughly 18% occur once, and the top ten carry approximately 11%. Germline V lookup: CDR1 MDHEN, CDR2 SYDVKM. CDR3 size: 13 residues. Trimming cost V 5 bases and J 6 bases, with 11 bases left between them. The sample originates from a study of response to subunit inactivated influenza vaccine. Study conclusions and caveats: Authors suggested seasonal influenza vaccinations each recruit few new T cells.

The chain combines TRBV28 with TRBJ1-5; unclear D gene. Sequenced material: PBMCs from blood, taken more than 4 days after vaccination. This receptor was taken from a man aged 50 to 60 who received an inactivated influenza vaccine. The CDR3 is CASSKPVRQPQHF. Here the CDR3 DNA reads TGTGCCAGCAGTAAGCCAGTGCGTCAGCCCCAGCATTTT. Full variable domain (rest looked up from reference TRBV28 and TRBJ1-5): DVKVTQSSRYLVKRTGEKVFLECVQDMDHENMFWYRQDPGLGLRLIYFSYDVKMKEKGDIPEGYSVSREKKERFSLILESASTNQTSMYLCASSKPVRQPQHFGDGTRLSIL.